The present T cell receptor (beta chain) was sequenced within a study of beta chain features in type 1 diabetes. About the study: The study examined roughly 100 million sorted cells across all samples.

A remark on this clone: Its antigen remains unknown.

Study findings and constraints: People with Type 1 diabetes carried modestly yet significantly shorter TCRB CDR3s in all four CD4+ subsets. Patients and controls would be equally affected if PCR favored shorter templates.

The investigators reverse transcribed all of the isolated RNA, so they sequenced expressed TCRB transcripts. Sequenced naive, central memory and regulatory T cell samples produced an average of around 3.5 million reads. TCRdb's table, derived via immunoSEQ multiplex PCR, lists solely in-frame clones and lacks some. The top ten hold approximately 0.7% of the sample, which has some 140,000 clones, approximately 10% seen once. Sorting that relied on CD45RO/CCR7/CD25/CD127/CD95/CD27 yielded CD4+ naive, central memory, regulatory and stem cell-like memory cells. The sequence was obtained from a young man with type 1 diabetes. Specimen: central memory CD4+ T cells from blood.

This CDR3 reads CASSQGLGGAYNEKLFF. DNA for the CDR3: TGCGCCAGCAGCCAGGGACTGGGGGGGGCTTATAATGAAAAACTGTTTTTT. This chain joins TRBV4-1 and TRBJ1-4; possible D gene TRBD1, 6 bases. The germline V gene encodes CDR1 MGHRA and CDR2 YSYEKL. V dropped 3 bases and J dropped 4 bases, with 18 bases sitting between them. This CDR3 is built from 17 residues.